The sequence of this TCR beta chain was determined in a study of beta chain features in type 1 diabetes. General study points: Compared to healthy donors, patients appeared to have naive, central memory and Treg TCRB repertoires that were more alike.

Per germline, CDR1 MGHRA and CDR2 YSYEKL. The CDR3 covers 17 residues. V was cut by 1 base and J by 2 bases, with 15 bases left in between. This clone was observed a few times. Its antigen remains unidentified. What was sequenced were expressed TCRB transcripts, since all of the isolated RNA had been reverse transcribed. Produced via immunoSEQ multiplex PCR; TCRdb's table is partial and in-frame only. The repertoire holds under 800,000 clones, with around 15% as singletons. The V call is TRBV4-1, the J call TRBJ1-3; D gene uncertain. The specimen sequenced was naive CD4+ T cells from blood. This TCR derives from a young man in good health. The DNA of the CDR3 is TGCGCCAGCAGCCAAGGGAGGGCCCGTGCCACTGGAAACACCATATATTTT. It encodes CASSQGRARATGNTIYF.